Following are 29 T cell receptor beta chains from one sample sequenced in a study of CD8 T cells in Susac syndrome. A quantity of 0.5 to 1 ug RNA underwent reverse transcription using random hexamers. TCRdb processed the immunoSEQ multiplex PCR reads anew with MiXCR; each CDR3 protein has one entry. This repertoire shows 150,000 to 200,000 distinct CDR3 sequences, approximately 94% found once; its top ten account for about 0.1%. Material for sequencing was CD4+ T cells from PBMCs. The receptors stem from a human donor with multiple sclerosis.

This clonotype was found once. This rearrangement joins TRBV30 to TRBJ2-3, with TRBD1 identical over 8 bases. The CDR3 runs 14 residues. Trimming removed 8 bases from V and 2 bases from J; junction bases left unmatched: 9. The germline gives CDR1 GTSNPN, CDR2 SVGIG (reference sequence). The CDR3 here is CAALRTGYTDTQYF. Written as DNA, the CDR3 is TGTGCCGCCCTTCGGACAGGGTACACAGATACGCAGTATTTT.

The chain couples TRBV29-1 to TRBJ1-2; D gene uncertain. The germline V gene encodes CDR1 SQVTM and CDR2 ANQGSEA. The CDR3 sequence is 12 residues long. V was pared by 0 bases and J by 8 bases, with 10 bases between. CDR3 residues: CSVEDPQRGYTF. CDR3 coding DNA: TGCAGCGTTGAAGATCCTCAGAGAGGCTACACCTTC.

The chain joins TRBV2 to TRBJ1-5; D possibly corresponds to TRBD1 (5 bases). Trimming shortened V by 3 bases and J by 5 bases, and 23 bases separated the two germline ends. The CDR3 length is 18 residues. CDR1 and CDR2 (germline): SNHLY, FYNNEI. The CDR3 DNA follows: TGTGCCAGCAGTGAGGGGGTAAGGTCGAGGGGATTAGATCAGCCCCAGCATTTT. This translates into CASSEGVRSRGLDQPQHF.

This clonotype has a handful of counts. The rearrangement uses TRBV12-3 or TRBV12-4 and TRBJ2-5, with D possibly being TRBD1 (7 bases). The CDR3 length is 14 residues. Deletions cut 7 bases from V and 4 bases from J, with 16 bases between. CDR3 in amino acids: CASIPGGSGETQYF. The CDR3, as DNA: TGTGCCAGCATTCCAGGGGGGAGTGGAGAGACCCAGTACTTC.

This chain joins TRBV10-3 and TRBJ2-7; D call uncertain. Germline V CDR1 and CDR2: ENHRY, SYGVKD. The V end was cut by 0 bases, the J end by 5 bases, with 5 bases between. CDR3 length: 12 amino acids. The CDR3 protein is CAISESKHEQYF. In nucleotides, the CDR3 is TGTGCCATCAGTGAGTCGAAACACGAGCAGTACTTC.

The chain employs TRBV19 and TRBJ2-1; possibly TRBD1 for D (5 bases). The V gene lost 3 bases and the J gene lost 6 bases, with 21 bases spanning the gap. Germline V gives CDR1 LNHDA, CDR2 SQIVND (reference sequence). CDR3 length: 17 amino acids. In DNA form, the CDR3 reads TGTGCCAGTAGTATTGGGGCGCTCCGCCGGGTCTTCAATGAGCAGTTCTTC. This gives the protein CASSIGALRRVFNEQFF. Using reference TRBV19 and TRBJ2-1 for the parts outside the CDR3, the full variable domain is DGGITQSPKYLFRKEGQNVTLSCEQNLNHDAMYWYRQDPGQGLRLIYYSQIVNDFQKGDIAEGYSVSREKKESFPLTVTSAQKNPTAFYLCASSIGALRRVFNEQFFGPGTRLTVL.

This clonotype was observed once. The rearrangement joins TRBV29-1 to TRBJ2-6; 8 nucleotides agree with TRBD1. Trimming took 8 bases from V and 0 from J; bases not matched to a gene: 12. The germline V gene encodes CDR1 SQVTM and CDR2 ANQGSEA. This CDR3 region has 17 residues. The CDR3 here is CSITFRDRFSGANVLTF. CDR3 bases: TGCAGCATTACCTTCCGGGACAGGTTCTCTGGGGCCAACGTCCTGACTTTC.

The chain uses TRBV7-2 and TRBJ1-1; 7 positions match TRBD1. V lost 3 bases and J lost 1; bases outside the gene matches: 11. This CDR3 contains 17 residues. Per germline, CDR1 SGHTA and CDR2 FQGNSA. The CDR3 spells CASSLSATGHRNTEAFF. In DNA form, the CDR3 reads TGTGCCAGCAGCTTGTCTGCGACAGGGCATAGGAACACTGAAGCTTTCTTT.

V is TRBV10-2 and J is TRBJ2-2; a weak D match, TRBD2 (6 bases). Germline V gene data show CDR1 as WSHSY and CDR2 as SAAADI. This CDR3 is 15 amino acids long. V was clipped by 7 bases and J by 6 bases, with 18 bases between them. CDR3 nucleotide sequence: TGCGCCAGCACTCTCTGGGGCGGAGGGCCCGGGGAGCTGTTTTTT. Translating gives CASTLWGGGPGELFF.

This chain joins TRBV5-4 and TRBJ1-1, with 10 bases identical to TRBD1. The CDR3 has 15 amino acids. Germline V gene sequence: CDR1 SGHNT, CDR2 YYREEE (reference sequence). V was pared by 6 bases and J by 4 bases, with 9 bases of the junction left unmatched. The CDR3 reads CASKGTGEVGTEAFF. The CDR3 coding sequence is TGTGCCAGCAAAGGGACAGGGGAAGTGGGCACTGAAGCTTTCTTT.

CDR3 DNA sequence: TGTGCCAGCAGCCGGGGTGGGGTCGAGACCCAGTACTTC. Translating it yields CASSRGGVETQYF. V usage is TRBV7-2 and J usage is TRBJ2-5; D possibly corresponds to TRBD2 (5 bases). V gave up 5 bases and J gave up 5 bases, with 12 bases separating them. CDR1 and CDR2 from the germline V gene are SGHTA and FQGNSA. The CDR3 is 13 amino acids.

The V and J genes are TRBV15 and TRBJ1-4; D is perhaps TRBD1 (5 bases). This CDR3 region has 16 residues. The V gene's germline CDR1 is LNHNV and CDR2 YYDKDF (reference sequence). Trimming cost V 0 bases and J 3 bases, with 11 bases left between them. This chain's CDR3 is CATSRDMGTANEKLFF. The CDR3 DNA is TGTGCCACCAGCAGAGATATGGGGACGGCTAATGAAAAACTGTTTTTT. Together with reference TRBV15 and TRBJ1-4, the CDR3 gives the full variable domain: DAMVIQNPRYQVTQFGKPVTLSCSQTLNHNVMYWYQQKSSQAPKLLFHYYDKDFNNEADTPDNFQSRRPNTSFCFLDIRSPGLGDTAMYLCATSRDMGTANEKLFFGSGTQLSVL.

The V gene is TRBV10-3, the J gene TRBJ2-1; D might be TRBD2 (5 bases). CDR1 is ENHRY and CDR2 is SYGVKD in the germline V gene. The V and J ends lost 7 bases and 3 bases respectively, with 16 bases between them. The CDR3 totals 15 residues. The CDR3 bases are TGTGCCATCACCCCGGGGAGCAGGAGCTACAATGAGCAGTTCTTC. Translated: CAITPGSRSYNEQFF.

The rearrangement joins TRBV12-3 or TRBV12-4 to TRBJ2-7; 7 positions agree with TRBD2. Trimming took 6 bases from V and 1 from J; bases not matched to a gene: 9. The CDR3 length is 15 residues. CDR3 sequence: CASSPGGGVSYEQYF. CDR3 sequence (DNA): TGTGCCAGCAGCCCTGGGGGGGGAGTTTCCTACGAGCAGTACTTC.

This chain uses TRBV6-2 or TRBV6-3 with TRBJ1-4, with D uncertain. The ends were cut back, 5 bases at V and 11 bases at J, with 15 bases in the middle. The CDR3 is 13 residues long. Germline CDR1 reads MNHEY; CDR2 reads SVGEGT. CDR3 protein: CASSRREAEKLFF. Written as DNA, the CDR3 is TGTGCCAGCAGTCGACGGGAGGCGGAGAAACTGTTTTTT.

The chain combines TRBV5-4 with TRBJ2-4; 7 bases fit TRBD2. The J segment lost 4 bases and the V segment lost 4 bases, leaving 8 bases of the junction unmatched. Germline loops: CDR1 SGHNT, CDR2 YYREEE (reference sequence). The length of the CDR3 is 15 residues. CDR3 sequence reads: CASSPNSGPKNIQYF. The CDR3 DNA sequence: TGTGCCAGCAGCCCGAATAGCGGGCCTAAAAACATTCAGTACTTC.

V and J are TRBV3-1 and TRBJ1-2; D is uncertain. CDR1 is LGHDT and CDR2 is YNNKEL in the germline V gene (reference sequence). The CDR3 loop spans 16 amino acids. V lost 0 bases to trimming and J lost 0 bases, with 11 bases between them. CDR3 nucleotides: TGTGCCAGCAGCCAAGATTTGGTTAAAACTAACTATGGCTACACCTTC. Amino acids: CASSQDLVKTNYGYTF.

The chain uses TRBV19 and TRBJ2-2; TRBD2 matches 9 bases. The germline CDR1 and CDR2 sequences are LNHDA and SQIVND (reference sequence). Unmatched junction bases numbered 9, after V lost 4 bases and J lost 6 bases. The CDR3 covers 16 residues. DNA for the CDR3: TGTGCCAGTAGTAGGACTAGCGCTATCGTATCCGGGGAGCTGTTTTTT. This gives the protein CASSRTSAIVSGELFF.

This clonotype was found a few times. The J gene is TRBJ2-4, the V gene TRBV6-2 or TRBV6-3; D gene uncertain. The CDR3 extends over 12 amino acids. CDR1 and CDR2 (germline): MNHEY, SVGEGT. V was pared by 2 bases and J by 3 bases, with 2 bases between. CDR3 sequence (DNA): TGTGCCAGCAGTTACGGCAAAAACATTCAGTACTTC. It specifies CASSYGKNIQYF.

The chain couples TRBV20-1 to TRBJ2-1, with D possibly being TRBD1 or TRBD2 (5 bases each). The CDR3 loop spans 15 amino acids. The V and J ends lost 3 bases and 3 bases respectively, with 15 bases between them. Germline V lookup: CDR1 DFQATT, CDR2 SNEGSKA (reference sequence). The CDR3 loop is CSASLRGAGYNEQFF. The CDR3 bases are TGCAGTGCTAGTCTCCGGGGCGCTGGCTACAATGAGCAGTTCTTC.

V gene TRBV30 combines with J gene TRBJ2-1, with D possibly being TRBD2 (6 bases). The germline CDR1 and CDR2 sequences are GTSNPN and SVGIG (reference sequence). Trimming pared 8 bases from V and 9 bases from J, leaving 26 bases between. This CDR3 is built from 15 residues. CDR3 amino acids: CAGAGGAGLPIEQFF. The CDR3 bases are TGTGCCGGGGCCGGTGGAGCGGGCCTCCCCATTGAGCAGTTCTTC.

CDR3 region: CASSPLASFSYEQYF. CDR3 coding DNA: TGTGCCAGCAGTCCTTTGGCCAGTTTCTCCTACGAGCAGTACTTC. This sequence joins TRBV7-6 and TRBJ2-7; D gene unclear. The CDR3 is 15 residues long. V lost 6 bases, J lost 0 bases, and 15 bases lay in between. The V gene's germline CDR1 is SGHVS and CDR2 FNYEAQ.

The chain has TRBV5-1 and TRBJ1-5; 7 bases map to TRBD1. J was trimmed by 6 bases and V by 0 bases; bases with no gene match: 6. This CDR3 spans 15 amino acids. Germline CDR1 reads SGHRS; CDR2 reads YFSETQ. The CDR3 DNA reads TGCGCCAGCAGCTTGGCTGGGACAGTCGGTCAGCCCCAGCATTTT. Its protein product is CASSLAGTVGQPQHF.

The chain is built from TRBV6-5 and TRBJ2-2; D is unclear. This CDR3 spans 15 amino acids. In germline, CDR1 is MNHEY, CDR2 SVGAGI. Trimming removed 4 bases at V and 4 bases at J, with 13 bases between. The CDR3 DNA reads TGTGCCAGCAGTTCACCCGACCGAATCACCGGGGAGCTGTTTTTT. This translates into CASSSPDRITGELFF.

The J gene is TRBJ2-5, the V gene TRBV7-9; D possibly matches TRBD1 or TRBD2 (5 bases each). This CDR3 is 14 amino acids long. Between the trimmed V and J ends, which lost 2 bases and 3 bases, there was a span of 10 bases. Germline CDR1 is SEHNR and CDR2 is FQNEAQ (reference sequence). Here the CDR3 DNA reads TGTGCCAGCAGCTTAATCAGGGACGAAGAGACCCAGTACTTC. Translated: CASSLIRDEETQYF. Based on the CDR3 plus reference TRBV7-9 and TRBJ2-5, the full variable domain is DTGVSQNPRHKITKRGQNVTFRCDPISEHNRLYWYRQTLGQGPEFLTYFQNEAQLEKSRLLSDRFSAERPKGSFSTLEIQRTEQGDSAMYLCASSLIRDEETQYFGPGTRLLVL.

The chain's CDR3 is CASRQGLAGVLVQFF. CDR3 nucleotides: TGTGCCAGCAGACAAGGACTAGCGGGAGTTTTAGTGCAGTTCTTC. The V call is TRBV6-2 or TRBV6-3, the J call TRBJ2-1, with 13 bases matching TRBD2. The CDR3 contains 15 residues. Trimming at V came to 6 bases and at J to 12 bases, leaving 11 bases not matched to a gene. Germline-derived CDR1 and CDR2 are MNHEY and SVGEGT.

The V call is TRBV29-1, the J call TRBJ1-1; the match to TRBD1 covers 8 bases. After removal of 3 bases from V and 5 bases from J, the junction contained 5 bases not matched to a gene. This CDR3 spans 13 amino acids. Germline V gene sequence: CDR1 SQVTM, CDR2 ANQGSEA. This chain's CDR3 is CSVDDRGATEAFF. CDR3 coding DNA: TGCAGCGTTGACGACAGGGGAGCAACTGAAGCTTTCTTT. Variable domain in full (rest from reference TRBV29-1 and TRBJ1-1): SAVISQKPSRDICQRGTSLTIQCQVDSQVTMMFWYRQQPGQSLTLIATANQGSEATYESGFVIDKFPISRPNLTFSTLTVSNMSPEDSSIYLCSVDDRGATEAFFGQGTRLTVV.

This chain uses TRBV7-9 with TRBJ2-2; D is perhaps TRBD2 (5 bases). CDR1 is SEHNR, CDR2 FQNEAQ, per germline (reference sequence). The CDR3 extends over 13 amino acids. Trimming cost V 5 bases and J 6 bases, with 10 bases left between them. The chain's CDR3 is CASSLTEAGELFF. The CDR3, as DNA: TGTGCCAGCAGCCTAACGGAGGCCGGGGAGCTGTTTTTT. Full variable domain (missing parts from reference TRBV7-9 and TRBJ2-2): DTGVSQNPRHKITKRGQNVTFRCDPISEHNRLYWYRQTLGQGPEFLTYFQNEAQLEKSRLLSDRFSAERPKGSFSTLEIQRTEQGDSAMYLCASSLTEAGELFFGEGSRLTVL.

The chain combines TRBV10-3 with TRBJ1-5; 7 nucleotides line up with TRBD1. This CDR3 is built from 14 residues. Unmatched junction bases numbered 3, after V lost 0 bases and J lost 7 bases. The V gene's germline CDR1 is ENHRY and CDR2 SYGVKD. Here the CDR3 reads CAISESSGGQPQHF. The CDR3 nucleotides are TGTGCCATCAGTGAGTCGTCAGGGGGGCAGCCCCAGCATTTT.